One TCR beta chain is described in this entry. Its antigen is undetermined. Time point described: cycle 4 day 1 (C4D1), after less than seven weeks of nivolumab. With no exception, relapse followed autologous stem cell transplantation in all patients, and brentuximab vedotin exposure varied. This entry is derived from a study of PD-1 blockade in classical Hodgkin lymphoma. Study findings and constraints: Newly diagnosed patients reportedly had lower baseline TCR diversity than healthy donors. Complete responders showed a baseline diversity that resembled the diversity of newly diagnosed patients. Initiation of nivolumab under 1 year after ASCT led to exclusion of patients. Possible causes of repertoire differences, disease activity or prior therapy, remain undefined.

Assay: immunoSEQ multiplex PCR; the TCRdb copy retains only in-frame clones and omits some. The sample consists of 100,000 or so clones, roughly 91% of them appearing once. The V and J ends lost 0 bases and 2 bases, in that order; junction bases with no gene match: 5. Germline V lookup: CDR1 SGHRS, CDR2 YFSETQ. CDR3 length: 16 residues. The source is a human donor with classical Hodgkin lymphoma. The sample was peripheral blood mononuclear cells (PBMCs), taken before the fourth cycle of nivolumab. The chain joins TRBV5-1 to TRBJ2-4, with 7 positions matching TRBD1. In DNA form, the CDR3 reads TGCGCCAGCAGCTTGGTGGCAGGGGGAACCAAAAACATTCAGTACTTC. Its protein product is CASSLVAGGTKNIQYF.